This T cell receptor beta chain was captured by sequencing in a study of blood T cells in healthy people across ages. Using a J-beta primer mix together with a sample-barcoded 5' primer, a second PCR was run for about 6 to 12 cycles. TCRdb redid the calling of the 5' RACE reads with MiXCR, one entry per CDR3 protein. In the table there are more than 1,400,000 distinct CDR3 sequences, around 39% of which are singletons. This clonotype occurred a few times. Each sample used at least 7 million PBMCs. Germline assignment: CDR1 LGHDT and CDR2 YNNKEL (reference sequence). The ends were cut back, 1 base at V and 4 bases at J, with 24 bases in the middle. This CDR3 spans 19 amino acids.

Material: blood. The V and J genes are TRBV3-1 and TRBJ2-3; D is perhaps TRBD2 (6 bases). This TCR came from a young woman in good health. CDR3 DNA sequence: TGTGCCAGCAGCCAAGTGGAGGGTAGGGGTGTTGGAGGGCCAGATACGCAGTATTTT. Protein sequence: CASSQVEGRGVGGPDTQYF.